The 16 T cell receptor beta chains presented below share a single source sample, sequenced in a study of CD8+CD57+ T cells in acquired aplastic anemia. According to the study, genomic DNA was the template for TCR beta VDJ and CDR3 profiling. TCRdb re-called the reads through MiXCR, storing one row per CDR3 protein. The table has approximately 250,000 distinct CDR3 sequences, around 82% seen once. Patients picked for sequencing had shown CD8+CD57+ cell expansion detected by flow cytometry. The sequencing sample was made of sorted CD4+, CD8+, or CD8+CD57+ T cells (not recorded which) from PBMCs. The source is a human donor with aplastic anemia.

The chain employs TRBV5-6 and TRBJ2-4, with D uncertain. Germline V gene data show CDR1 as SGHDT and CDR2 as YYEEEE. The length of the CDR3 is 12 residues. With 4 bases removed from V and 8 bases from J, the gap between germline ends came to 10 bases. The CDR3 nucleotides read TGTGCCAGCAGCCCCGTTGGGGACATTCAGTACTTC. Translated: CASSPVGDIQYF.

As to this clonotype: The conserved closing phenylalanine or tryptophan is absent in this CDR3, likely reflecting a read error. The chain couples TRBV7-9 to TRBJ2-4, with D possibly being TRBD2 (5 bases). The germline V gene has CDR1 SEHNR and CDR2 FQNEAQ (reference sequence). The CDR3 has 12 residues. V lost 8 bases, J lost 13 bases, and 18 bases lay in between. Here the CDR3 DNA reads TGTGCCAGCGGAGGAGCTGGGAGCATGCAGTACTAC. Translated: CASGGAGSMQYY.

The chain recombines TRBV20-1 with TRBJ2-7; D unclear. CDR3 length: 14 residues. Trimming cost V 0 bases and J 4 bases, with 13 bases left between them. Germline loops: CDR1 DFQATT, CDR2 SNEGSKA (reference sequence). Here the CDR3 reads CSARDLQKEYEQYF. In DNA form, the CDR3 reads TGCAGTGCTAGAGATTTACAGAAGGAGTACGAGCAGTACTTC.

The chain couples TRBV11-3 to TRBJ2-1, with 13 bases identical to TRBD2. Trimming at V came to 8 bases and at J to 9 bases, leaving 10 bases not matched to a gene. The CDR3 spans 15 residues. Germline assignment: CDR1 SGHNT and CDR2 YENEEA. The CDR3 bases are TGTGCCAGCCACGGACTAGCGGGAGATTCACGTGAGCAGTTCTTC. Encoded protein: CASHGLAGDSREQFF. The whole variable domain, filled in from reference TRBV11-3 and TRBJ2-1, reads EAGVVQSPRYKIIEKKQPVAFWCNPISGHNTLYWYLQNLGQGPELLIRYENEEAVDDSQLPKDRFSAERLKGVDSTLKIQPAELGDSAVYLCASHGLAGDSREQFFGPGTRLTVL.

Notes on this clonotype: Mismatch with germline at one junction end may stem from a read error. The chain couples TRBV7-2 to TRBJ2-1; TRBD1 agrees at 7 bases. This CDR3 region has 13 residues. Germline CDR1 SGHTA, CDR2 FQGNSA. CDR3 sequence (DNA): TGTGCCAGCAGCTTGGAAGGGGGCCCCGACTATGGCTTC. It encodes CASSLEGGPDYGF.

On this clonotype itself: Likely a read error: the CDR3 ends without its conserved phenylalanine or tryptophan. The DNA is omitted, as the CDR3 cannot be located on it reliably, and the CDR3 follows TCRdb's listing. This rearrangement joins TRBV2 to TRBJ2-7; the table's D call TRBD1 went unverified against the DNA. The CDR3 comprises 15 residues, both ends counted. The germline V gene encodes CDR1 SNHLY and CDR2 FYNNEI. Here the CDR3 reads CASGDQGIDTQEFGP.

This rearrangement joins TRBV7-9 to TRBJ2-3; weak D call: TRBD2 (5 bases). Germline V gives CDR1 SEHNR, CDR2 FQNEAQ (reference sequence). This CDR3 comprises 14 residues. The germline V and J ends were trimmed by 4 bases and 7 bases, with 15 bases remaining between them. Written as DNA, the CDR3 is TGTGCCAGCAGCTCGGCGGGCGGTCTCAATACGCAGTATTTT. It is translated as CASSSAGGLNTQYF.

V gene TRBV19 combines with J gene TRBJ2-7; a weak D match, TRBD1 (6 bases). V was cut by 0 bases and J by 1 base, with 19 bases left in between. The CDR3 is made up of 18 amino acids. Germline V gives CDR1 LNHDA, CDR2 SQIVND (reference sequence). The CDR3 DNA sequence: TGTGCCAGTAGTATAGAAGAGATTCGGACAGCCCTTTCCTACGAGCAGTACGTC. Amino acid sequence: CASSIEEIRTALSYEQYV.

About this clonotype itself: A read error may explain this, as a much larger clone is one base away. The CDR3 here is CASSLDLADYGYTF. CDR3 in DNA: TGTGCCAGCAGCTTAGATCTGGCAGACTATGGCTACACCTTC. The genes are TRBV11-3 and TRBJ1-2; D uncertain. Germline V gives CDR1 SGHNT, CDR2 YENEEA. The CDR3 has 14 amino acids. V was clipped by 0 bases and J by 3 bases, with 8 bases between them. Based on the CDR3 plus reference TRBV11-3 and TRBJ1-2, the full variable domain is EAGVVQSPRYKIIEKKQPVAFWCNPISGHNTLYWYLQNLGQGPELLIRYENEEAVDDSQLPKDRFSAERLKGVDSTLKIQPAELGDSAVYLCASSLDLADYGYTFGSGTRLTVV.

The chain carries TRBV9 and TRBJ1-2; D unclear. Trimming took off 4 bases at V and 6 bases at J, with 22 bases between the two ends. Germline V gene lookup returns CDR1 SGDLS and CDR2 YYNGEE. The CDR3 runs 16 residues. The CDR3 loop reads CASSSRARSMDDGYTF. The CDR3 DNA sequence: TGTGCCAGCAGCTCACGAGCGAGGAGCATGGACGATGGCTACACCTTC. The full variable domain, its missing parts supplied by reference TRBV9 and TRBJ1-2, is DSGVTQTPKHLITATGQRVTLRCSPRSGDLSVYWYQQSLDQGLQFLIQYYNGEERAKGNILERFSAQQFPDLHSELNLSSLELGDSALYFCASSSRARSMDDGYTFGSGTRLTVV.

This clonotype was counted a single time. The chain combines TRBV7-2 with TRBJ2-3; TRBD1 matches at 8 bases. V lost 4 bases and J lost 13; bases outside the gene matches: 13. There are 14 residues in the CDR3. Germline lookup yields CDR1 SGHTA and CDR2 FQGNSA. CDR3: CASSSSGGADYEYF. CDR3 bases: TGTGCCAGCAGCTCCTCAGGGGGCGCCGACTACGAGTATTTT.

This clonotype has a single count. V and J are TRBV19 and TRBJ1-1; no clear D gene. Germline CDR1 reads LNHDA; CDR2 reads SQIVND (reference sequence). Trimming took off 1 base at V and 14 bases at J, with 23 bases between the two ends. The CDR3 is made up of 15 amino acids. The CDR3 loop is CASSIARAGNNEEFF. The CDR3 DNA follows: TGTGCCAGTAGTATAGCTAGAGCAGGCAACAATGAAGAGTTCTTT.

As for this clonotype: With a much larger clone just one base away, this may be a read error. This CDR3 fails to terminate in the conserved phenylalanine or tryptophan, so it likely reflects a read error. The DNA is left out, because the CDR3 cannot be placed on it with certainty; the CDR3 is given as TCRdb lists it. The chain uses TRBV7-6 and TRBJ2-3; the table's TRBD1 call for D was not verified on the DNA. Germline V gene data show CDR1 as SGHVS and CDR2 as FNYEAQ. 13 amino acids form the CDR3, both terminal residues included. The CDR3 sequence: CASSLDRSAPTSS.

This clonotype was found once. The chain links TRBV7-8 to TRBJ2-3, with D uncertain. Judging by the DNA end, TRBJ1-5 fits better; the J call may be wrong. There are 13 residues in the CDR3. Germline V gives CDR1 SGHVS, CDR2 FQNEAQ. The CDR3 sequence is CASGDARTQTQHF. In DNA, the CDR3 is TGTGCCAGCGGCGACGCCCGCACACAGACGCAGCATTTT.

Notes on this clonotype: Without the conserved terminal phenylalanine or tryptophan, this CDR3 likely stems from a read error. The chain links TRBV7-8 to TRBJ2-3; the match to TRBD2 covers 10 bases. The CDR3 has 13 amino acids. Trimming took 8 bases from V and 9 from J; bases not matched to a gene: 8. CDR1 SGHVS and CDR2 FQNEAQ come from the germline V gene. CDR3 in DNA: TGTGCCAGCGGCGTAGCGGGAGGTCACACGCAGTATTAT. It translates to CASGVAGGHTQYY.

The chain has TRBV9 and TRBJ1-2, with TRBD1 matching 10 bases. The CDR3 extends over 15 amino acids. V lost 2 bases to trimming and J lost 11 bases; unmatched junction nucleotides: 12. The V gene's germline CDR1 is SGDLS and CDR2 YYNGEE. CDR3 DNA: TGTGCCAGCAGCGTGACAGGGGGCGACGGCAAACTGTACACCTTC. Its protein is CASSVTGGDGKLYTF.